Below, 31 T cell receptor beta chains from the same sample are listed, as sequenced in a study of blood T cell repertoires in COVID-19 (dated by TCRdb to 2020 to 2021). The method was the immunoSEQ multiplex PCR assay. In its TCRdb copy, this immuneACCESS table keeps in-frame sequences only and misses some clones. Where compared with another copy, unresolved V genes explain less than half of these, and the others have no known cause. The sample table shows 100,000 to 150,000 clones, and around 90% are seen once. The top ten constitute 0.75% to 0.9% of the sample. Material for sequencing was peripheral blood. The receptor source for this set is a woman between 45 and 65 years old with active or convalescent COVID-19.

J is TRBJ2-7 and V is TRBV7-9, with TRBD2 matching 10 bases. This CDR3 has 15 residues. Trimming removed 6 bases from V and 7 bases from J; junction bases left unmatched: 12. Germline CDR1 is SEHNR and CDR2 is FQNEAQ (reference sequence). The CDR3 reads CASSPAPSGSGEQYF. The CDR3 nucleotides are TGTGCCAGCAGTCCGGCACCTAGCGGGAGTGGTGAGCAGTACTTC. The full variable domain, with the rest looked up from reference TRBV7-9 and TRBJ2-7, is DTGVSQNPRHKITKRGQNVTFRCDPISEHNRLYWYRQTLGQGPEFLTYFQNEAQLEKSRLLSDRFSAERPKGSFSTLEIQRTEQGDSAMYLCASSPAPSGSGEQYFGPGTRLTVT.

This clone was seen a single time. The V and J genes are TRBV19 and TRBJ1-1; D might be TRBD1 (6 bases). The germline gives CDR1 LNHDA, CDR2 SQIVND (reference sequence). V lost 4 bases to trimming and J lost 5 bases, with 23 bases between them. The CDR3 has 17 amino acids. In DNA, the CDR3 is TGTGCCAGTAGTAACCCCTTACAGGGCCCCCGAGTGACTGAAGCTTTCTTT. Protein sequence: CASSNPLQGPRVTEAFF.

The V and J genes are TRBV12-5 and TRBJ1-1, with no clear D. The CDR3 extends over 14 amino acids. Germline V gene lookup returns CDR1 LGHNT and CDR2 FRNRAP. V was clipped by 1 base and J by 5 bases, with 11 bases between them. The chain's CDR3 is CASGLAPPTTEAFF. As DNA, the CDR3 is TGTGCTAGTGGTTTGGCCCCTCCAACTACTGAAGCTTTCTTT.

The chain links TRBV7-2 to TRBJ2-7; 13 nucleotides align to TRBD2. V lost 4 bases, J lost 0 bases, and 3 bases stayed unmatched. This CDR3 is built from 16 residues. Germline V gene lookup returns CDR1 SGHTA and CDR2 FQGNSA. CDR3 residues: CASSSRTSGSSYEQYF. For the CDR3, the DNA is TGTGCCAGCAGCTCCCGGACTAGCGGGAGCTCCTACGAGCAGTACTTC.

The V call is TRBV19, the J call TRBJ2-5, with 9 bases that match TRBD2. V shed 3 bases and J 5 bases; nucleotides not matched to a gene: 7. Looked up from germline, CDR1 is LNHDA and CDR2 is SQIVND (reference sequence). This CDR3 region has 15 residues. The CDR3: CASSILAGAFETQYF. CDR3 coding DNA: TGTGCCAGTAGTATTTTAGCGGGAGCCTTTGAGACCCAGTACTTC.

The chain uses TRBV28 and TRBJ1-6; TRBD1 matches at 7 bases. J gave up 8 bases and V 5 bases, and 6 bases lay outside the gene matches. Per the germline V gene, CDR1 is MDHEN and CDR2 is SYDVKM. CDR3 length: 14 residues. The CDR3 DNA sequence: TGTGCCAGCAGTCGACAGGGACCGGATTCACCCCTCCACTTT. This translates into CASSRQGPDSPLHF.

This chain uses TRBV28 with TRBJ2-1; TRBD2 matches at 11 bases. After removal of 6 bases from V and 6 bases from J, the junction contained 13 bases not matched to a gene. The germline V gene has CDR1 MDHEN and CDR2 SYDVKM. There are 17 residues in the CDR3. As DNA, the CDR3 is TGTGCCAGCAGGGGGGTGACTAGCGGGACAGCACGCAATGAGCAGTTCTTC. Amino acid sequence: CASRGVTSGTARNEQFF.

This chain joins TRBV5-8 and TRBJ2-1; TRBD2 matches 10 bases. Trimming at V came to 8 bases and at J to 3 bases, leaving 2 bases not matched to a gene. The CDR3 totals 13 residues. The germline V gene encodes CDR1 SGHTS and CDR2 YDEGEE. Written as DNA, the CDR3 is TGTGCCAGAGGACTAGCGGACTACAATGAGCAGTTCTTC. Amino acids: CARGLADYNEQFF.

The genes are TRBV30 and TRBJ2-3; D may be TRBD2 (5 bases). The CDR3 runs to 15 residues. The germline gives CDR1 GTSNPN, CDR2 SVGIG (reference sequence). Trimming left V 3 bases short and J 6 bases short, with 19 bases between. The CDR3 DNA is TGTGCCTGGAGCCTTGGACTCTTACCGAAGGATACGCAGTATTTT. Translated, it gives CAWSLGLLPKDTQYF.

The chain links TRBV9 to TRBJ2-7, with D possibly matching TRBD1 (6 bases). The germline V gene has CDR1 SGDLS and CDR2 YYNGEE. The CDR3 extends over 14 amino acids. Trimming pared 4 bases from V and 3 bases from J, leaving 14 bases between. In DNA form, the CDR3 reads TGTGCCAGCAGCCCACAGACAGGCGACTACGAGCAGTACTTC. Its protein is CASSPQTGDYEQYF.

The chain joins TRBV19 to TRBJ1-3, with a tentative D call TRBD1 (5 bases). This CDR3 has 13 amino acids. Germline V gene sequence: CDR1 LNHDA, CDR2 SQIVND (reference sequence). Trimming took off 3 bases at V and 4 bases at J, with 7 bases between the two ends. CDR3 amino acids: CASSIKGGNTIYF. CDR3 DNA: TGTGCCAGTAGTATCAAGGGGGGAAACACCATATATTTT.

This clone was picked up one time. The chain joins TRBV7-2 to TRBJ2-7; 11 nucleotides agree with TRBD2. Germline lookup yields CDR1 SGHTA and CDR2 FQGNSA. The CDR3 has 13 residues. The junction had 4 bases not matched to a gene; V was cut back by 6 bases and J by 6 bases. CDR3 sequence: CASRLAGDREQYF. The DNA of the CDR3 is TGTGCCAGCAGACTAGCGGGAGACCGCGAGCAGTACTTC.

This clone has only a few counts. One end of the junction does not line up with germline, which may come from a read error. The rearrangement joins TRBV7-2 to TRBJ2-1; D uncertain. CDR1 and CDR2 from the germline V gene are SGHTA and FQGNSA. The CDR3 sequence is 12 residues long. CDR3 amino acids: CASSLFYSEQFF. The CDR3, as DNA: TGTGCCAGCAGCCTCTTTTACAGTGAGCAGTTCTTC.

The V and J genes are TRBV27 and TRBJ2-3, with 11 bases matching TRBD1. Trimming took 3 bases from V and 3 from J; bases not matched to a gene: 11. Germline CDR1 reads MNHEY; CDR2 reads SMNVEV (reference sequence). The CDR3 covers 18 residues. CDR3 region: CASSLRLAWDRGTDTQYF. In DNA form, the CDR3 reads TGTGCCAGCAGTTTGCGGTTGGCTTGGGACAGGGGGACAGATACGCAGTATTTT.

The chain links TRBV30 to TRBJ1-1, with D unclear. Per the germline V gene, CDR1 is GTSNPN and CDR2 is SVGIG (reference sequence). The CDR3 extends over 14 amino acids. V lost 8 bases and J lost 5, with 21 bases in between. CDR3 residues: CAAYRTFSGTEAFF. The CDR3 coding sequence is TGTGCCGCTTACAGAACCTTCAGCGGGACTGAAGCTTTCTTT.

J is TRBJ1-3 and V is TRBV2; 7 bases align to TRBD1. The CDR3 has 15 residues. V lost 8 bases, J lost 0 bases, and 7 bases stayed unmatched. The germline gives CDR1 SNHLY, CDR2 FYNNEI. This chain's CDR3 is CASQGGRNSGNTIYF. In DNA form, the CDR3 reads TGTGCCAGCCAGGGGGGAAGAAACTCTGGAAACACCATATATTTT.

The chain links TRBV27 to TRBJ2-7; 7 positions match TRBD1. Germline-derived CDR1 and CDR2 are MNHEY and SMNVEV (reference sequence). The V gene end was trimmed by 7 bases and the J gene end by 2 bases; junction bases not matched to a gene: 8. The CDR3 contains 14 residues. CDR3 amino acids: CASTYAQGAYEQYF. The CDR3 DNA reads as TGTGCCAGCACTTACGCGCAGGGGGCCTACGAGCAGTACTTC.

The chain links TRBV9 to TRBJ2-2; TRBD2 is a possible D gene (6 bases). This CDR3 has 15 amino acids. CDR1 and CDR2 from the germline V gene are SGDLS and YYNGEE. The germline V and J ends were trimmed by 4 bases and 0 bases, with 10 bases remaining between them. As DNA, the CDR3 is TGTGCCAGCAGCAGACTAGTCGCGAACACCGGGGAGCTGTTTTTT. Protein sequence: CASSRLVANTGELFF.

The genes are TRBV6-9 and TRBJ2-7; no clear D gene. The CDR3 runs to 9 residues. CDR1 and CDR2 (germline): MNHGY, SVAAGI. V lost 9 bases and J 3 bases, leaving 3 bases between the germline ends. In nucleotides, the CDR3 is TGTGCCAGTATCTACGAGCAGTACTTC. As protein: CASIYEQYF.

The chain has TRBV7-9 and TRBJ2-7, with D possibly matching TRBD1 (6 bases). This CDR3 contains 13 residues. CDR1 is SEHNR, CDR2 FQNEAQ, per germline (reference sequence). V was trimmed by 1 base and J by 2 bases, leaving 6 bases between them. The CDR3 DNA is TGTGCCAGCAGCTTAGGGGGGCCCTACGAGCAGTACTTC. Translated, it gives CASSLGGPYEQYF.

This clone was seen just once. The chain links TRBV19 to TRBJ2-3, with a tentative D call TRBD2 (6 bases). The CDR3 covers 14 residues. Germline CDR1 reads LNHDA; CDR2 reads SQIVND (reference sequence). Trimming removed 1 base at V and 4 bases at J, with 9 bases between. CDR3 nucleotides: TGTGCCAGTAGTATAGCGGGAGTGGCAGATACGCAGTATTTT. Translation gives CASSIAGVADTQYF.

This chain uses TRBV5-1 with TRBJ2-7; 11 bases map to TRBD1. CDR3 size: 16 residues. Germline V gene lookup returns CDR1 SGHRS and CDR2 YFSETQ. Germline trimming cut 1 base from V and 3 bases from J; bases unmatched to any gene: 6. The CDR3 reads CASSLLGQGAGYEQYF. Here the CDR3 DNA reads TGCGCCAGCAGCTTGCTCGGACAGGGGGCTGGCTACGAGCAGTACTTC.

The V and J genes are TRBV6-5 and TRBJ1-1; D is undetermined. Germline loops: CDR1 MNHEY, CDR2 SVGAGI. This CDR3 has 14 residues. Trimming shortened V by 0 bases and J by 0 bases, and 5 bases separated the two germline ends. The CDR3 DNA reads as TGTGCCAGCAGTTACTCGCAGATGAACACTGAAGCTTTCTTT. Protein: CASSYSQMNTEAFF.

The V call is TRBV9, the J call TRBJ2-1; D possibly corresponds to TRBD2 (6 bases). Per the germline V gene, CDR1 is SGDLS and CDR2 is YYNGEE. The CDR3 has 16 amino acids. Trimming removed 0 bases at V and 3 bases at J, with 13 bases between. DNA for the CDR3: TGTGCCAGCAGCGTAGGGACTACTCCCCACTACAATGAGCAGTTCTTC. This codes for CASSVGTTPHYNEQFF.

This clone was recorded a few times. The chain has TRBV29-1 and TRBJ1-1; TRBD1 matches 7 bases. The J segment lost 3 bases and the V segment lost 5 bases, leaving 9 bases of the junction unmatched. Germline CDR1 is SQVTM and CDR2 is ANQGSEA. The CDR3 is 14 residues long. CDR3 DNA sequence: TGCAGCGTTAGGGGGCAGGTGCGGGACACTGAAGCTTTCTTT. It encodes CSVRGQVRDTEAFF.

This clone has only one observation. The genes are TRBV30 and TRBJ1-5; TRBD1 aligns across 8 bases. Germline CDR1 and CDR2: GTSNPN and SVGIG (reference sequence). V was pared by 5 bases and J by 4 bases, with 10 bases of the junction left unmatched. The CDR3 has 15 residues. The chain's CDR3 is CAWEPTGGTNQPQHF. The CDR3 DNA reads TGTGCCTGGGAGCCAACAGGGGGGACTAATCAGCCCCAGCATTTT.

The chain employs TRBV10-3 and TRBJ1-4, with D possibly being TRBD1 (6 bases). Between the trimmed V and J ends, which lost 0 bases and 6 bases, there was a span of 14 bases. CDR1 and CDR2 (germline): ENHRY, SYGVKD. The CDR3 is made up of 16 amino acids. CDR3 loop: CAISESTGHRDEKLFF. Written as DNA, the CDR3 is TGTGCCATCAGTGAGTCGACGGGGCACAGGGATGAAAAACTGTTTTTT.

In this sample, this clone turned up a few times. The chain employs TRBV2 and TRBJ2-7; weak D call: TRBD1 (5 bases). Germline CDR1 SNHLY, CDR2 FYNNEI. Between the trimmed V and J ends, which lost 6 bases and 5 bases, there was a span of 14 bases. The CDR3 is 13 residues long. The CDR3: CASSYRPGHEQYF. In nucleotides, the CDR3 is TGTGCCAGCAGCTACAGGCCGGGCCACGAGCAGTACTTC.

This sequence joins TRBV2 and TRBJ2-1; 9 bases map to TRBD2. The CDR3 runs 15 residues. Trimming at V came to 10 bases and at J to 5 bases, leaving 12 bases not matched to a gene. Looked up from germline, CDR1 is SNHLY and CDR2 is FYNNEI. The CDR3 loop is CATMTSGPGNNEQFF. Written as DNA, the CDR3 is TGTGCCACCATGACTAGCGGCCCTGGTAACAATGAGCAGTTCTTC.

The J gene is TRBJ2-1, the V gene TRBV7-2; D possibly corresponds to TRBD1 (8 bases). The CDR3 is 15 amino acids. CDR1 and CDR2 from the germline V gene are SGHTA and FQGNSA. V dropped 6 bases and J dropped 13 bases, with 25 bases sitting between them. This CDR3 reads CASRSQGGVVHRQFF. DNA of the CDR3: TGTGCCAGCAGATCACAGGGGGGGGTGGTACACCGTCAGTTCTTC.

The J gene is TRBJ2-7, the V gene TRBV6-1, with D maybe TRBD2 (6 bases). The CDR3 runs 14 residues. The germline gives CDR1 MNHNS, CDR2 SASEGT. Trimming shortened V by 3 bases and J by 4 bases, and 13 bases separated the two germline ends. In DNA form, the CDR3 reads TGTGCCAGCAGTGAGGCGGGGTACCAATACGAGCAGTACTTC. Translating it yields CASSEAGYQYEQYF.